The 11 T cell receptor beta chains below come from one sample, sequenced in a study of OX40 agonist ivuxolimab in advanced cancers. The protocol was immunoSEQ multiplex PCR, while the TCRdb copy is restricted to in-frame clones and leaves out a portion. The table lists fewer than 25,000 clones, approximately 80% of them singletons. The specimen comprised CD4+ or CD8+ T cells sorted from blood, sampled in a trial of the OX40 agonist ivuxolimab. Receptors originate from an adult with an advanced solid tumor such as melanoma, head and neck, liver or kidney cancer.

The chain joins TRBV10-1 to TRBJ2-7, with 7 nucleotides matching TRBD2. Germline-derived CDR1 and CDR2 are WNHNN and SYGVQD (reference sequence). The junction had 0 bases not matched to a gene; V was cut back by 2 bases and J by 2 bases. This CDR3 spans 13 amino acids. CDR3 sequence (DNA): TGCGCCAGCAGTGAGGGGACTACCTACGAGCAGTACTTC. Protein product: CASSEGTTYEQYF.

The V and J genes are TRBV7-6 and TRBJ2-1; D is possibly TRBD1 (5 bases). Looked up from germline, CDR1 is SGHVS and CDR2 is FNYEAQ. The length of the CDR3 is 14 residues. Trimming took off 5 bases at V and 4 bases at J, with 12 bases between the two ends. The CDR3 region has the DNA TGTGCCAGCAGCCCCCAGGGAAGGTACAATGAGCAGTTCTTC. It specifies CASSPQGRYNEQFF.

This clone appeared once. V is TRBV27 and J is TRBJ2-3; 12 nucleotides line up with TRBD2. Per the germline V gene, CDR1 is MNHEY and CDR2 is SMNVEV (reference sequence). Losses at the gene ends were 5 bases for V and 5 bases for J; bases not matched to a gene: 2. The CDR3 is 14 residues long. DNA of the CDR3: TGTGCCAGCAGTCCGGGACTAGCGGGAGATACGCAGTATTTT. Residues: CASSPGLAGDTQYF.

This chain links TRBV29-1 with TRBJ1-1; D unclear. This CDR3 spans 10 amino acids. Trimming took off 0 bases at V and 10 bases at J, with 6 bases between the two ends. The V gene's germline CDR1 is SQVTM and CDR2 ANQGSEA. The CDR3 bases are TGCAGCGTTGAAGATCCCGTAGCTTTCTTT. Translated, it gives CSVEDPVAFF.

The CDR3 sequence is CASTPGGPIQETQYF. DNA of the CDR3: TGTGCCAGCACCCCAGGTGGGCCAATCCAAGAGACCCAGTACTTC. The chain carries TRBV2 and TRBJ2-5, with D unresolved. Germline CDR1 and CDR2: SNHLY and FYNNEI. This CDR3 has 15 residues. The V end lost 7 bases, the J end lost 1 base, and 16 bases lay between the germline ends.

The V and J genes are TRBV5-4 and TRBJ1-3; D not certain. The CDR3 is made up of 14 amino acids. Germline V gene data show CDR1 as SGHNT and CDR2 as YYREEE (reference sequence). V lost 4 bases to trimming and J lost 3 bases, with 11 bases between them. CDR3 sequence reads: CASSLGADGNTIYF. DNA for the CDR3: TGTGCCAGCAGCCTAGGTGCTGATGGAAACACCATATATTTT.

The CDR3 nucleotides read TGTGCCAGCAGTGAAAGGCGACATACTCCCTACGAGCAGTACTTC. Translated: CASSERRHTPYEQYF. The chain couples TRBV2 to TRBJ2-7; D gene ambiguous. Per germline, CDR1 SNHLY and CDR2 FYNNEI. This CDR3 comprises 15 residues. V was shortened by 2 bases and J by 2 bases, with 13 bases between the two germline ends.

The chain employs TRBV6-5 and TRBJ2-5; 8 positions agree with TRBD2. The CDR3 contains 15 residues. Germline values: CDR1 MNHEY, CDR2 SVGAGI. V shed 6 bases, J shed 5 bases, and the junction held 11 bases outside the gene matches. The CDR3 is CASSNGGGRGETQYF. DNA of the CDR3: TGTGCCAGCAGCAACGGGGGGGGGCGCGGGGAGACCCAGTACTTC.

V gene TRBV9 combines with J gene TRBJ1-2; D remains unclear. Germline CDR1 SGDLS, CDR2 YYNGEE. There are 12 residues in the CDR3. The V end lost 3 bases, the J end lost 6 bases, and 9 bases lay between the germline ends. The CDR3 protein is CASSDRVDGYTF. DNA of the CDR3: TGTGCCAGCAGCGATAGGGTAGATGGCTACACCTTC.

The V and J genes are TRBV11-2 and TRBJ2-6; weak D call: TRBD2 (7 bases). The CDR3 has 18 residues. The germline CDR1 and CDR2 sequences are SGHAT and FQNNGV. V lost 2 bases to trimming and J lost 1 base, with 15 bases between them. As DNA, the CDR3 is TGTGCCAGCAGCTTATGGGGGGGGCCCCATTCTGGGGCCAACGTCCTGACTTTC. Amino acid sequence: CASSLWGGPHSGANVLTF.

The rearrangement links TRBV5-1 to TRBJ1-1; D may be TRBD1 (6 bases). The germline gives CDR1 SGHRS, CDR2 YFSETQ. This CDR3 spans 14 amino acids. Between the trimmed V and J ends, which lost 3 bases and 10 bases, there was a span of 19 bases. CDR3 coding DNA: TGCGCCAGCAGCTCCCCGACAGGTTCCGAAGGAGCTTTCTTT. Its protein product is CASSSPTGSEGAFF.